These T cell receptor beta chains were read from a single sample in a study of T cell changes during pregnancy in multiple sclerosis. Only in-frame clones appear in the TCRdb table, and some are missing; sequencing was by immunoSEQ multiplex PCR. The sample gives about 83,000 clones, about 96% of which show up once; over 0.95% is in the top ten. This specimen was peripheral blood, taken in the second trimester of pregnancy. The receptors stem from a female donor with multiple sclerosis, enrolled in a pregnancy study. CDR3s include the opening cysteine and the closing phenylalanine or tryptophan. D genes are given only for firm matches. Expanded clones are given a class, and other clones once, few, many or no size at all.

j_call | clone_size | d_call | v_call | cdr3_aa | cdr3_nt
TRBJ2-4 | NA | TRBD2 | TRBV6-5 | CASSTGLAGVGIQYF | TGTGCCAGCAGTACCGGACTAGCGGGAGTTGGCATTCAGTACTTC
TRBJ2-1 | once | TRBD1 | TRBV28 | CASSPSGQGSYNEQFF | TGTGCCAGCAGTCCCTCGGGACAGGGGTCCTACAATGAGCAGTTCTTC
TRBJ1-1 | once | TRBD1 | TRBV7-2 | CASSPYHRGRVGTEAFF | TGTGCCAGCAGCCCTTACCACAGGGGGCGTGTTGGCACTGAAGCTTTCTTT
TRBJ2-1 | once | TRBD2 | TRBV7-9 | CASSPTSGDEQFF | TGTGCCAGCAGCCCTACTAGCGGGGATGAGCAGTTCTTC
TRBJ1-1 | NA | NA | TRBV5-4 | CASSRKQLISTEAFF | TGTGCCAGCAGCCGTAAACAGTTGATTAGCACTGAAGCTTTCTTT
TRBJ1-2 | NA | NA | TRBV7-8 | CASSLAVANYGYTF | TGTGCCAGCAGCTTAGCCGTAGCTAACTATGGCTACACCTTC
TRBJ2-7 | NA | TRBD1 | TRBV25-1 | CASSPRQGREQYF | TGTGCCAGCAGCCCTAGACAGGGTCGGGAGCAGTACTTC
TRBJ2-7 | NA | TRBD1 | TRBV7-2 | CASSTDRATSYEQYF | TGTGCCAGCAGCACGGACAGGGCCACCTCCTACGAGCAGTACTTC
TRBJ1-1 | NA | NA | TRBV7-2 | CASSLEGLGVTEAFF | TGTGCCAGCAGCTTAGAAGGGTTAGGGGTAACTGAAGCTTTCTTT
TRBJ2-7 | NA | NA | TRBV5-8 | CASSPRLVRSYEQYF | TGTGCCAGCAGCCCTCGACTAGTTAGATCCTACGAGCAGTACTTC
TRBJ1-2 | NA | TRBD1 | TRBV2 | CASSETGLYGYTF | TGTGCCAGCAGTGAGACAGGGCTCTATGGCTACACCTTC
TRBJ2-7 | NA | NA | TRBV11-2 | CASSSGGGYEQYF | TGTGCCAGCAGCTCAGGAGGTGGATACGAGCAGTACTTC
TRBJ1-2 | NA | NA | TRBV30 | CAWSVRRGSGGYTF | TGTGCCTGGAGTGTACGAAGGGGATCGGGCGGCTACACCTTC
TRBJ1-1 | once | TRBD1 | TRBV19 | CASSMNRGHTEAFF | TGTGCCAGTAGTATGAACAGGGGCCACACTGAAGCTTTCTTT
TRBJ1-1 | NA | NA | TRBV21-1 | CASSKIGITGRVMDQLNTEAFF | TGTGCCAGCAGCAAAATCGGTATAACGGGCAGGGTTATGGACCAATTGAACACTGAAGCTTTCTTT
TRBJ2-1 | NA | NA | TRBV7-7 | CASSSLGASGSYNEQFF | TGTGCCAGCAGCTCGTTGGGGGCTAGCGGTTCCTACAATGAGCAGTTCTTC
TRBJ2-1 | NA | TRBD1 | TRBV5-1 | CASSLVWQGVSNEQFF | TGCGCCAGCAGCTTGGTTTGGCAGGGGGTTTCCAATGAGCAGTTCTTC
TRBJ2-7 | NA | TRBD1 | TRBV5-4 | CASRYSTGDHEQYF | TGTGCCAGCAGATATTCCACAGGGGATCACGAGCAGTACTTC
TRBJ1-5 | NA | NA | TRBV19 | CASSGEQPQHF | TGTGCCAGTAGTGGAGAACAGCCCCAGCATTTT
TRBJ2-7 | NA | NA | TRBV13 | CASSLIGRGQGGDHEQYF | TGTGCCAGCAGCTTAATTGGCCGAGGACAGGGAGGGGACCACGAGCAGTACTTC
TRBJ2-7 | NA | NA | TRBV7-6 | CASSFGSGQSYEQYF | TGTGCCAGCAGCTTCGGGTCAGGGCAATCCTACGAGCAGTACTTC
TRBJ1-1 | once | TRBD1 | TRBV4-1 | CASSRDRVTEAFF | TGCGCCAGCAGCCGGGACAGGGTCACTGAAGCTTTCTTT
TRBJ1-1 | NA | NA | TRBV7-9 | CASSFAGLNTEAFF | TGTGCCAGCAGCTTTGCAGGGTTGAACACTGAAGCTTTCTTT
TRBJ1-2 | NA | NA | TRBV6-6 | CASSYSGGGYTF | TGTGCCAGCAGTTACTCGGGAGGGGGCTACACCTTC
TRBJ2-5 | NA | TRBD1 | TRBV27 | CASSLQGARGAETQYF | TGTGCCAGCAGTTTACAGGGGGCCAGGGGTGCGGAGACCCAGTACTTC
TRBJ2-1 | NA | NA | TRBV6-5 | CASSYSNIRGEQFF | TGTGCCAGCAGTTACTCGAACATCCGGGGTGAGCAGTTCTTC
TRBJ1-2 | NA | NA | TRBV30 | CAWSKQAVGPIRHGYTF | TGTGCCTGGAGTAAACAGGCGGTTGGACCCATTCGTCATGGCTACACCTTC
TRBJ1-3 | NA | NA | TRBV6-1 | CASSEARGGNTIYF | TGTGCCAGCAGTGAAGCCAGGGGTGGAAACACCATATATTTT
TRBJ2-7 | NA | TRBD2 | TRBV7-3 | CASSLGPHQRGLYEQYF | TGTGCCAGCAGCTTAGGCCCTCATCAGCGGGGGCTCTACGAGCAGTACTTC
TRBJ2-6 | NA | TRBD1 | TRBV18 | CASSPSTGGVRSGANVLTF | TGTGCCAGCTCGCCGTCAACAGGGGGCGTACGCTCTGGGGCCAACGTCCTGACTTTC
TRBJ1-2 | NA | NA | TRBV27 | CASSSRGNYGYTF | TGTGCCAGCAGTTCCCGCGGCAACTATGGCTACACCTTC
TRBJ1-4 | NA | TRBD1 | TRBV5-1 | CASSLLGDRGEKLFF | TGCGCCAGCAGCTTACTCGGGGACAGGGGTGAAAAACTGTTTTTT
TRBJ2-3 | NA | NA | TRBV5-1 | CASSSETDTQYF | TGCGCCAGCAGCTCGGAGACAGATACGCAGTATTTT
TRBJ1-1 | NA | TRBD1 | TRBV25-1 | CASRTGGRNTEAFF | TGTGCCAGCAGGACAGGGGGCAGGAACACTGAAGCTTTCTTT
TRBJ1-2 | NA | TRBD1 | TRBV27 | CASSFPGTGGLTF | TGTGCCAGCAGTTTCCCGGGGACAGGGGGGCTCACCTTC
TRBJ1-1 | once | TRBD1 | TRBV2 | CASKTGGGGTEAFF | TGTGCCAGCAAAACAGGGGGTGGAGGCACTGAAGCTTTCTTT
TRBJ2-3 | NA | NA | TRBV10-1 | CASRAGDTQYF | TGCGCCAGCCGAGCTGGAGATACGCAGTATTTT